This is a list of T cell receptor beta chains from one sample in a study of T cell responses to AZD1222 COVID-19 vaccine. TCRdb's copy holds only in-frame clones and misses some; the assay was immunoSEQ multiplex PCR. The sample carries about 150,000 clones, around 90% recorded once. The specimen comprised peripheral blood, sampled 28 days after the second AZD1222 dose. Receptor source: an adult who received the AZD1222 COVID-19 vaccine. Both conserved end residues are part of each CDR3. A D gene is named only where the DNA matches it firmly. Clone size is given for some rows only: seen once, a few or many times, or a class if the clone is expanded.

j_call d_call clone_size v_call cdr3_nt cdr3_aa
TRBJ1-6 - - TRBV7-9 TGTGCCAGCAGCCTAGGACAGAAAAATTCACCCCTCCACTTT CASSLGQKNSPLHF
TRBJ2-2 TRBD2 - TRBV7-2 TGTGCCAGCAGCTCCCGACTAGCGACCGGGGAGCTGTTTTTT CASSSRLATGELFF
TRBJ2-1 - - TRBV5-1 TGCGCCAGCAGCTTGGAACGACCATACAATGAGCAGTTCTTC CASSLERPYNEQFF
TRBJ1-5 TRBD1 - TRBV4-2 TGTGCCAGCAGCGCGCAGGACAGGGGATGGGGTGATCAGCCCCAGCATTTT CASSAQDRGWGDQPQHF
TRBJ2-1 - - TRBV3-1/TRBV3-2 TGTGCCAGCAGCCAAGATATGAATTACAATGAGCAGTTCTTC CASSQDMNYNEQFF
TRBJ2-7 TRBD1 - TRBV11-2 TGTGCCAGCAGCCCTATTGGAAGGGGGCAGGGGGATACCTACGAGCAGTACTTC CASSPIGRGQGDTYEQYF
TRBJ2-7 - once TRBV3-1/TRBV3-2 TGTGCCAGCAGCCTCGGCTGGAACCGGTACGAGCAGTACTTC CASSLGWNRYEQYF
TRBJ1-4 - - TRBV29-1 TGCAGCGCCCGGGCCTCTGAGGGCGAAAAACTGTTTTTT CSARASEGEKLFF
TRBJ1-6 - - TRBV27 TGTGCCAGCAGTTTAGAGAGCTCCTATAATTCACCCCTCCACTTT CASSLESSYNSPLHF
TRBJ1-5 - - TRBV28 TGTGCCAGCAGTTTACGGACAGTGGGAGGTCAGCCCCAGCATTTT CASSLRTVGGQPQHF
TRBJ2-1 TRBD2 - TRBV24-1 TGTGCCACCCCATCCCCGGGGAGGGGCAATGAGCAGTTCTTC CATPSPGRGNEQFF
TRBJ2-1 - - TRBV14 TGTGCCAGCAGACCAACAGGATACTCCTACAATGAGCAGTTCTTC CASRPTGYSYNEQFF
TRBJ2-6 - - TRBV30 TGTGCCTGGAGTGGACTCGGAGGGCGGGCATATGGGGGGGCCAACGTCCTGACTTTC CAWSGLGGRAYGGANVLTF
TRBJ2-2 - - TRBV4-3 TGCGCCAGCAGCCAAGATTTAAGACAGAACACCGGGGAGCTGTTTTTT CASSQDLRQNTGELFF
TRBJ2-2 - - TRBV28 TGTGCCAGCAGTTTTGGTCGCGGGGAGCTGTTTTTT CASSFGRGELFF
TRBJ1-5 TRBD1 - TRBV7-9 TGTGCCAGCAGCTTGGCAGGGGGTTCGCCCCAGCATTTT CASSLAGGSPQHF
TRBJ1-2 - - TRBV14 TGTGCCAGCAGCCAAGATTGGTCCCCAGGGGCCTTTAACTATGGCTACACCTTC CASSQDWSPGAFNYGYTF
TRBJ1-2 - - TRBV2 TGTGCCAGCAGTGAAACGGGGCCTGCCTATGGCTACACCTTC CASSETGPAYGYTF
TRBJ2-2 - - TRBV5-6 TGTGCCAGCAGCTTCGCTCGGCGGACCTTCGGCACCGGGGAGCTGTTTTTT CASSFARRTFGTGELFF
TRBJ2-7 - - TRBV4-3 TGCGCCAGCAGCCAAGATCAAGGACTGGTATACGAGCAGTACTTC CASSQDQGLVYEQYF
TRBJ2-1 TRBD1 once TRBV30 TGTGCCTGGGAAAAGACAGGGGTAAGCTCCTACAATGAGCAGTTCTTC CAWEKTGVSSYNEQFF
TRBJ2-7 - - TRBV27 TGTGCCAGCTCGCCGGGACCCCAATCCTACGAGCAGTACTTC CASSPGPQSYEQYF
TRBJ1-2 TRBD1 - TRBV19 TGTGCCAGTAGTAACAGGGGGCTTGGCTATGGCTACACCTTC CASSNRGLGYGYTF
TRBJ2-3 TRBD2 - TRBV6-4 TGTGCCAGCAGTGAGCAGGGAGGGGCAGATACGCAGTATTTT CASSEQGGADTQYF
TRBJ2-7 - - TRBV5-1 TGCGCCAGCAGCTTGGATGCGGGATGGGGCGAGCAGTACTTC CASSLDAGWGEQYF
TRBJ1-5 - - TRBV3-1/TRBV3-2 TGTGCCAGCAGCCAAGGGTTTCATAGCAATCAGCCCCAGCATTTT CASSQGFHSNQPQHF
TRBJ1-4 - - TRBV7-2 TGTGCCAGCAGCTTAGTCGGGAGGGGTAATGAAAAACTGTTTTTT CASSLVGRGNEKLFF
TRBJ1-2 - - TRBV6-5 TGTGCCAGCAGTTACTCGAGTGTCAGGGCCTATGGCTACACCTTC CASSYSSVRAYGYTF
TRBJ1-2 - once TRBV6-5 TGTGCCAGCAGGCCCACAGGGACGGGTGGCTACACCTTC CASRPTGTGGYTF
TRBJ2-7 - - TRBV6-5 TGTGCCAGCGGCATGCCCCACGGGGGTGAAGAGCAGTACTTC CASGMPHGGEEQYF
TRBJ1-1 - - TRBV6-1 TGTGCCAGCAGACAGATAACGAACACTGAAGCTTTCTTT CASRQITNTEAFF
TRBJ1-1 - - TRBV19 TGTGCCAGTAGCCCCCGAGGGTACACTGAAGCTTTCTTT CASSPRGYTEAFF
TRBJ2-7 TRBD2 - TRBV12-3/TRBV12-4 TGTGCCACTCAGCGGGACTACGAGCAGTACTTC CATQRDYEQYF
TRBJ1-1 - - TRBV5-1 TGCGCCAGCAGCTTGGTGTATAGGGGAATCAAGGCTTCTGAAGCTTTCTTT CASSLVYRGIKASEAFF
TRBJ2-7 TRBD2 - TRBV27 TGTGCCAGCAGTCCAGCGGGACTGGCCTACGAGCAGTACTTC CASSPAGLAYEQYF
TRBJ2-7 - once TRBV6-5 TGTGCCAGCGCCCAAGGGCTGCGACTCTACGAGCAGTACTTC CASAQGLRLYEQYF
TRBJ2-7 TRBD2 - TRBV11-3 TGTGCCAGCAGCCCTCGGACTAGCGGCTACGAGCAGTACTTC CASSPRTSGYEQYF
TRBJ2-7 - - TRBV11-2 TGTGCCAGCAGCGTTGGTTTAAGCTCCTACGAGCAGTACTTC CASSVGLSSYEQYF
TRBJ2-1 TRBD1 once TRBV3-1/TRBV3-2 TGTGCCAGCAGCCAAGTCGGTCAGGGGGACGATGAGCAGTTCTTC CASSQVGQGDDEQFF
TRBJ1-5 TRBD1 - TRBV13 TGTGCCAGCAGCATCGACAGGGCAAATCAGCCCCAGCATTTT CASSIDRANQPQHF
TRBJ2-7 TRBD2 - TRBV28 TGTGCCAGCACCACCTCTTTTAGCGGGAGGAGCCCCTACGAGCAGTACTTC CASTTSFSGRSPYEQYF
TRBJ1-2 - few TRBV5-8 TGTGCCAGCAGGCGGTGGGGGAGGGCTAACTATGGCTACACCTTC CASRRWGRANYGYTF
TRBJ2-7 TRBD2 - TRBV24-1 TGTGCCACCAGTGGTCGGGGGGATTACGAGCAGTACTTC CATSGRGDYEQYF
TRBJ2-3 - - TRBV27 TGTGCCAGCAGTTTAGGGCTAGCTCCTTTTGATACGCAGTATTTT CASSLGLAPFDTQYF
TRBJ2-6 - - TRBV6-5 TGTGCCAGCAGTAAAACAGGCGAAGGGGCCAACGTCCTGACTTTC CASSKTGEGANVLTF
TRBJ1-2 - - TRBV29-1 TGCAGCGGTCTGATGGACTATGGCTACACCTTC CSGLMDYGYTF
TRBJ1-2 - - TRBV3-1/TRBV3-2 TGTGCCAGCAGCCCAGTTGGTGCACCGAACTATGGCTACACCTTC CASSPVGAPNYGYTF
TRBJ1-2 - - TRBV13 TGTGCCAGCAGCTTTAAGGGGCCCAAATATGGCTACACCTTC CASSFKGPKYGYTF
TRBJ2-1 - - TRBV6-4 TGTGCCAGCAGTGACTCGTGGGAGGCCTACAATGAGCAGTTCTTC CASSDSWEAYNEQFF
TRBJ2-1 - - TRBV5-6 TGTGCCAGCAGTCGGGGTAGGGGGGTCCCCTACAATGAGCAGTTCTTC CASSRGRGVPYNEQFF
TRBJ1-3 TRBD1 once TRBV29-1 TGCAGCGCACGACAGGGATCTGGAAACACCATATATTTT CSARQGSGNTIYF
TRBJ1-2 - - TRBV7-2 TGTGCCAGCAGCTCTTATAGGGGCTACACCTTC CASSSYRGYTF
TRBJ2-1 - once TRBV28 TGTGCCAGCAGTACTAATGAGCAGTTCTTC CASSTNEQFF
TRBJ2-7 - once TRBV10-2 TGCGCCAGCAGTGAGGGGCGGAGATCCTACGAGCAGTACTTC CASSEGRRSYEQYF
TRBJ2-3 - - TRBV21-1 TGTGCCAGCAGCAAAGGACAGGGGGCTGTCACAGATACGCAGTATTTT CASSKGQGAVTDTQYF
TRBJ2-1 - - TRBV7-2 TGTGCCAGCAGCCCCGGACAGTACAATGAGCAGTTCTTC CASSPGQYNEQFF
TRBJ2-1 TRBD1 - TRBV10-2 TGCGCCAGCAGCGTGGACAGGGTGAATTTCTACAATGAGCAGTTCTTC CASSVDRVNFYNEQFF
TRBJ1-2 - - TRBV18 TGTGCCAGCTCACCGTCTCCGGGTAACTATGGCTACACCTTC CASSPSPGNYGYTF
TRBJ1-1 - - TRBV14 TGTGCCAGCAGCCAAGGACTCCGAATGAACACTGAAGCTTTCTTT CASSQGLRMNTEAFF